The 9 T cell receptor beta chains presented below share a single source sample, sequenced in a study of neurological immune-mediated disorders. TCRdb re-derived calls from the 5' RACE reads in MiXCR, one entry per CDR3 protein. This sample has tens of thousands of distinct CDR3 sequences; over 6% occur once, and the top ten carry about 0.57%. The sequencing sample was made of CD4+ T cells from blood. The receptors stem from a middle-aged woman in good health.

This clonotype has a count of ten or more. The gene calls are TRBV5-5 and TRBJ2-3; D possibly corresponds to TRBD1 (6 bases). CDR3 size: 16 residues. Germline CDR1 and CDR2: SGHKS and YYEKEE (reference sequence). The V end lost 2 bases, the J end lost 2 bases, and 15 bases lay between the germline ends. CDR3 nucleotides: TGTGCCAGCAGCTTAGGACAGATACGGGCCACAGATACGCAGTATTTT. Translation gives CASSLGQIRATDTQYF.

In this sample, this clonotype turned up many times. The CDR3 coding sequence is TGTGCCAGCAGCTTAGTGGCTGGCTCCTACAATGAGCAGTTCTTC. It translates to CASSLVAGSYNEQFF. The chain combines TRBV7-2 with TRBJ2-1; D remains ambiguous. V was trimmed by 1 base and J by 0 bases, leaving 7 bases between them. There are 15 residues in the CDR3. Germline V gives CDR1 SGHTA, CDR2 FQGNSA. Full variable domain (missing parts from reference TRBV7-2 and TRBJ2-1): GAGVSQSPSNKVTEKGKDVELRCDPISGHTALYWYRQSLGQGLEFLIYFQGNSAPDKSGLPSDRFSAERTGGSVSTLTIQRTQQEDSAVYLCASSLVAGSYNEQFFGPGTRLTVL.

As regards this clonotype: A single base separates this from a much larger clone, so it may be a read error. V gene TRBV5-1 combines with J gene TRBJ1-1; D may be TRBD1 (5 bases). The CDR3 consists of 13 residues. Germline-derived CDR1 and CDR2 are SGHRS and YFSETQ. CDR3 sequence: CANSPGMNTEAFF. The CDR3 DNA is TGCGCCAACAGCCCAGGGATGAACACTGAAGCTTTCTTT.

This clonotype was recorded at least ten times. The CDR3 DNA reads as TGCGCCAGCAGCCAAGGGCTGATGTCGGTTGTCACAGATACGCAGTATTTT. Protein sequence: CASSQGLMSVVTDTQYF. V and J are TRBV4-1 and TRBJ2-3; D unclear. V lost 1 base and J 2 bases, leaving 16 bases between the germline ends. CDR1 MGHRA and CDR2 YSYEKL come from the germline V gene. The CDR3 has 17 residues.

Comments on this clonotype: A much larger clone is a single base away; this may be a read error. The gene calls are TRBV27 and TRBJ2-7, with 7 positions matching TRBD2. Germline CDR1 reads MNHEY; CDR2 reads SMNVEV (reference sequence). CDR3 size: 14 residues. The CDR3 DNA follows: TGTGCCAGCAGTTTGGGTGCGGGAGTAAGCGAGAAGTACTTC. The encoded protein is CASSLGAGVSEKYF.

The sample holds many counts of this clonotype. V is TRBV7-2 and J is TRBJ2-7; D unclear. Germline lookup yields CDR1 SGHTA and CDR2 FQGNSA. V lost 5 bases and J lost 5, with 10 bases in between. The CDR3 runs 12 residues. CDR3 nucleotides: TGTGCCAGCAGCCCCGCTCGGGACGAGCAGTACTTC. Protein sequence: CASSPARDEQYF.

This chain joins TRBV10-3 and TRBJ2-3; 10 bases agree with TRBD2. The CDR3 covers 16 residues. The germline CDR1 and CDR2 sequences are ENHRY and SYGVKD. The junction had 11 bases not matched to a gene; V was cut back by 10 bases and J by 1 base. CDR3 region: CATLRYLAGGTDTQYF. The CDR3 DNA reads as TGTGCCACCTTACGCTATCTAGCGGGAGGCACAGATACGCAGTATTTT.

This clonotype was seen ten or more times. The chain links TRBV5-1 to TRBJ2-7, with 7 nucleotides matching TRBD2. Trimming removed 3 bases from V and 3 bases from J; junction bases left unmatched: 9. Germline CDR1 and CDR2: SGHRS and YFSETQ. The CDR3 length is 15 residues. DNA for the CDR3: TGCGCCAGCAGCTCATTGCCGGGACTACTCTACGAGCAGTACTTC. This codes for CASSSLPGLLYEQYF.

This clonotype was picked up many times. The V and J genes are TRBV20-1 and TRBJ1-6, with no clear D. The germline CDR1 and CDR2 sequences are DFQATT and SNEGSKA (reference sequence). CDR3 size: 13 residues. V was trimmed by 1 base and J by 6 bases, leaving 7 bases between them. DNA of the CDR3: TGCAGTGCTAGAGGGAAGAGTAATTCACCCCTCCACTTT. Translating gives CSARGKSNSPLHF.